The 4 T cell receptor beta chains listed next were all sequenced from one sample in a study of blood T cell repertoires in COVID-19. The protocol was immunoSEQ multiplex PCR, while the TCRdb copy is restricted to in-frame clones and leaves out a portion. The table lists under 200,000 clones, 86% of them singletons, with roughly 3.3% in the top ten. Sequencing used peripheral blood. These receptor sequences come from a man aged 65 to 85 with acute or convalescent COVID-19.

The V call is TRBV27, the J call TRBJ2-7; TRBD1 aligns across 8 bases. Germline CDR1 and CDR2: MNHEY and SMNVEV (reference sequence). The length of the CDR3 is 14 residues. After removal of 3 bases from V and 7 bases from J, the junction contained 8 bases not matched to a gene. Here the CDR3 reads CASSFPDRAGEQYF. CDR3 sequence (DNA): TGTGCCAGCAGTTTTCCGGACAGGGCCGGGGAGCAGTACTTC.

The V call is TRBV7-3, the J call TRBJ2-7, with a weak D call TRBD2 (6 bases). Germline V gene data show CDR1 as SGHTA and CDR2 as FQGTGA. Trimming left V 2 bases short and J 3 bases short, with 11 bases between. The CDR3 loop spans 14 amino acids. The CDR3, as DNA: TGTGCCAGCAGCTTATCCCCCGGGGGCTACGAGCAGTACTTC. This sequence encodes CASSLSPGGYEQYF.

This clone was recorded once. The CDR3 reads CASSQALTLDGYTF. The CDR3 bases are TGTGCCAGCAGCCAAGCGCTCACTCTGGATGGCTACACCTTC. The rearrangement uses TRBV4-2 and TRBJ1-2; D is uncertain. The CDR3 runs to 14 residues. Trimming shortened V by 1 base and J by 6 bases, and 12 bases separated the two germline ends. Germline V gene data show CDR1 as LGHNA and CDR2 as YNFKEQ.

This clone appeared a few times. V usage is TRBV13 and J usage is TRBJ2-7; TRBD2 matches 7 bases. Trimming took 1 base from V and 3 from J; bases not matched to a gene: 6. Germline V gene lookup returns CDR1 PRHDT and CDR2 FYEKMQ (reference sequence). This CDR3 spans 15 amino acids. CDR3 loop: CASSLVRGGSYEQYF. CDR3 nucleotides: TGTGCCAGCAGCTTAGTTAGGGGAGGGAGCTACGAGCAGTACTTC.